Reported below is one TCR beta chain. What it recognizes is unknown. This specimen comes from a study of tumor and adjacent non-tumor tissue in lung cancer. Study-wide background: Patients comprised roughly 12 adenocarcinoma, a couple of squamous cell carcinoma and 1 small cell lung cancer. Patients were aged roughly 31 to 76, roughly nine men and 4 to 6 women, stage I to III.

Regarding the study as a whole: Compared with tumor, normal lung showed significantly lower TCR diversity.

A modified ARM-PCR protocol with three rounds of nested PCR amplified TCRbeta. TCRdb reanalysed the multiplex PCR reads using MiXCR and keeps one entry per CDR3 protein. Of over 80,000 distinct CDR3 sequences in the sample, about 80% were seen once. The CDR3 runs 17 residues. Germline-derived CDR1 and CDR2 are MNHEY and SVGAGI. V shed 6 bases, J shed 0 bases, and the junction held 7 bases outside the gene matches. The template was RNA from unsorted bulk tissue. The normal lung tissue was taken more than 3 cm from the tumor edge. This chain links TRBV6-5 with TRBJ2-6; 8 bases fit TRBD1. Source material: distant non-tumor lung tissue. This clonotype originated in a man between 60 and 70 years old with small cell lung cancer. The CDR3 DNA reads TGTGCCAGCAGGCTGGACAGGGACCCCTCTGGGGCCAACGTCCTGACTTTC. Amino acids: CASRLDRDPSGANVLTF.